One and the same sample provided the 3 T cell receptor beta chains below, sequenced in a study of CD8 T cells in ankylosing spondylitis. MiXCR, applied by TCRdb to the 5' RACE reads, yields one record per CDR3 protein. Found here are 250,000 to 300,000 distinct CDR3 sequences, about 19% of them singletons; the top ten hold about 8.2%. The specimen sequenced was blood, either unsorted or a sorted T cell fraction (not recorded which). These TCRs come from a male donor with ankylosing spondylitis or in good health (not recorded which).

CDR3 sequence reads: CASSRQGRDPYNSPLHF. For the CDR3, the DNA is TGTGCCAGCAGCCGACAGGGGCGAGACCCCTATAATTCACCCCTCCACTTT. The rearrangement joins TRBV12-3 or TRBV12-4 to TRBJ1-6; TRBD1 agrees at 8 bases. The CDR3 is 17 residues long. V lost 6 bases to trimming and J lost 2 bases; unmatched junction nucleotides: 9.

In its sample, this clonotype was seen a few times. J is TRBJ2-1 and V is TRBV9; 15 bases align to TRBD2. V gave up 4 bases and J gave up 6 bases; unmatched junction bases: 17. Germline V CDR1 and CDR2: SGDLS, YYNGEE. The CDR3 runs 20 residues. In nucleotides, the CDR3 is TGTGCCAGCAGCTTCCTCGCTTCCGGGACTAGCGGGAGGTTATGCAATGAGCAGTTCTTC. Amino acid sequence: CASSFLASGTSGRLCNEQFF. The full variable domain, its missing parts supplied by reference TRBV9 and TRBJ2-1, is DSGVTQTPKHLITATGQRVTLRCSPRSGDLSVYWYQQSLDQGLQFLIQYYNGEERAKGNILERFSAQQFPDLHSELNLSSLELGDSALYFCASSFLASGTSGRLCNEQFFGPGTRLTVL.

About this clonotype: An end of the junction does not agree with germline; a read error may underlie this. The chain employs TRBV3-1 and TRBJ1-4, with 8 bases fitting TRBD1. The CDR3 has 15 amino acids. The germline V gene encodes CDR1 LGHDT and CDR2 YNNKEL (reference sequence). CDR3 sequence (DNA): TGTACCAGCAGCCCAGGGGGCTTAACTAATGAAAAACTGTTTTTT. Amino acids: CTSSPGGLTNEKLFF.